The T cell receptor beta chain described here comes from a study of cytomegalovirus exposure and HLA in healthy donors. Study background: Unique TCRs from HLA-typed donors, some 85 million of them, were held in an early data release. General observations from the study: A highly shared variant cluster was judged a likely technical artifact. Follow-up analysis later connected one missense variant in DCLRE1C with trimming of TCR beta V- and J-genes. Sequencing depth roughly uniform across donors was assumed in presence/absence analyses.

The PCR employed 60 Vbeta primers together with 13 Jbeta primers. Sequencing was performed with immunoSEQ multiplex PCR; in TCRdb, only in-frame clones are kept and a portion is missing. The table has 75,000 to 95,000 clones, about nine tenths seen once. Of note for this clone: What it binds is not known.

Germline values: CDR1 SGHAT, CDR2 FQNNGV. CDR3 length equals 14 residues. Germline trimming cut 5 bases from V and 7 bases from J; bases unmatched to any gene: 6. Material for sequencing was PBMCs. The source of this sequence is a man aged 18 to 35 in good health and CMV-seronegative. This chain joins TRBV11-2 and TRBJ2-1; 9 bases are shared with TRBD2. CDR3 residues: CASSGGLARNEQFF. CDR3 in DNA: TGTGCCAGCAGCGGCGGACTAGCGAGAAATGAGCAGTTCTTC. Filled out from reference TRBV11-2 and TRBJ2-1, the complete variable domain reads EAGVAQSPRYKIIEKRQSVAFWCNPISGHATLYWYQQILGQGPKLLIQFQNNGVVDDSQLPKDRFSAERLKGVDSTLKIQPAKLEDSAVYLCASSGGLARNEQFFGPGTRLTVL.